Listed below are T cell receptor beta chains from one sample, sequenced in a study of follicular helper T cells after annual influenza vaccination. Assay used: immunoSEQ multiplex PCR; TCRdb lists only in-frame clones, some missing. Among approximately 5,500 clones, roughly 80% were seen once, and the ten largest hold around 0.65%. Sequencing was performed on CXCR5- memory CD4+ T cells sorted from blood, taken on the day of influenza vaccination. These receptors came from an adult who received the influenza vaccine. The CDR3 runs from the conserved cysteine through the conserved F or W. D genes are given only for firm matches. Not every row has a clone size; where given, it reads once, few, many or a size class.

j_call	v_call	clone_size	d_call	cdr3_aa	cdr3_nt
TRBJ2-7	TRBV6-1	NA	NA	CASSEVVGGEGASYEQYF	TGTGCCAGCAGTGAAGTTGTGGGGGGGGAGGGGGCCTCCTACGAGCAGTACTTC
TRBJ1-1	TRBV5-5	NA	NA	CASNLYPGTEAFF	TGTGCCAGCAACCTTTACCCCGGGACTGAAGCTTTCTTT
TRBJ1-1	TRBV7-2	NA	NA	CASSFGGSDTEAFF	TGTGCCAGCAGCTTCGGGGGATCCGACACTGAAGCTTTCTTT
TRBJ2-5	TRBV30	NA	NA	CAWSVRETQYF	TGTGCCTGGAGTGTTCGGGAGACCCAGTACTTC
TRBJ2-4	TRBV5-8	once	NA	CASSTLRTTVPRAKNIQYF	TGTGCCAGCAGCACCCTCCGGACGACGGTCCCCAGAGCCAAAAACATTCAGTACTTC
TRBJ2-7	TRBV27	NA	NA	CASRGGLLSYEQYF	TGTGCCAGCAGGGGGGGACTCCTCTCCTACGAGCAGTACTTC
TRBJ2-7	TRBV2	NA	TRBD2	CASKTSGRDEQYF	TGTGCCAGCAAGACTAGCGGGAGGGACGAGCAGTACTTC
TRBJ2-3	TRBV4-1	few	NA	CASSPLSNTDTQYF	TGCGCCAGCAGCCCCTTGTCTAACACAGATACGCAGTATTTT
TRBJ2-4	TRBV6-6	NA	TRBD1	CASSQGTAKNIQYF	TGTGCCAGCAGTCAAGGGACAGCAAAAAACATTCAGTACTTC
TRBJ1-1	TRBV19	few	NA	CASSTTGRAFF	TGTGCCAGTAGTACGACGGGACGAGCTTTCTTT
TRBJ1-5	TRBV2	few	NA	CASRADISNQPQHF	TGTGCCAGCAGGGCAGACATTAGCAATCAGCCCCAGCATTTT
TRBJ1-5	TRBV6-5	NA	NA	CASSPVPGGNQPQHF	TGTGCCAGCAGTCCGGTCCCGGGTGGCAATCAGCCCCAGCATTTT
TRBJ2-1	TRBV7-2	NA	TRBD2	CASSFAGGPSEQFF	TGTGCCAGCAGCTTCGCGGGGGGGCCGAGTGAGCAGTTCTTC
TRBJ1-4	TRBV6-6	NA	NA	CASRQTADSEKLFF	TGTGCCAGCAGACAAACAGCCGACAGTGAAAAACTGTTTTTT
TRBJ2-1	TRBV25-1	NA	NA	CASSEGLTYNEQFF	TGTGCCAGCAGTGAAGGACTAACCTACAATGAGCAGTTCTTC
TRBJ1-2	TRBV6-6	NA	NA	CASSLTGSRDGYTF	TGTGCCAGCAGCCTAACCGGGAGTCGAGATGGCTACACCTTC